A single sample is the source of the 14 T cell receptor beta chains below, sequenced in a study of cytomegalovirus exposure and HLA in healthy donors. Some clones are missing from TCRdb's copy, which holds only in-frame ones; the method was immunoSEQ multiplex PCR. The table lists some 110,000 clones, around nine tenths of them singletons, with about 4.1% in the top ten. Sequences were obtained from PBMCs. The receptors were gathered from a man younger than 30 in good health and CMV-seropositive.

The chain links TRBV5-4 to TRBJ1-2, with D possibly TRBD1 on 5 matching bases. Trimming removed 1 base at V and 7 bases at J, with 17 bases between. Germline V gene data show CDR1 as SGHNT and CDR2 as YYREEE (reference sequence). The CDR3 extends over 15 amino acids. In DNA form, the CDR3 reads TGTGCCAGCAGCTTGTTTGGGGCAGGGATGGGTGGCTACACCTTC. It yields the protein CASSLFGAGMGGYTF. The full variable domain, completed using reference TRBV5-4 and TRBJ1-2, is ETGVTQSPTHLIKTRGQQVTLRCSSQSGHNTVSWYQQALGQGPQFIFQYYREEENGRGNFPPRFSGLQFPNYSSELNVNALELDDSALYLCASSLFGAGMGGYTFGSGTRLTVV.

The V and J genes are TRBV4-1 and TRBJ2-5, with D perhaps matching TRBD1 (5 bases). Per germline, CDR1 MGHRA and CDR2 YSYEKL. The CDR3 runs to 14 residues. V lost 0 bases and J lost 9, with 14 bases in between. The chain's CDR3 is CASSQDGATRSQYF. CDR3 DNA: TGCGCCAGCAGCCAAGATGGGGCTACGAGGTCCCAGTACTTC.

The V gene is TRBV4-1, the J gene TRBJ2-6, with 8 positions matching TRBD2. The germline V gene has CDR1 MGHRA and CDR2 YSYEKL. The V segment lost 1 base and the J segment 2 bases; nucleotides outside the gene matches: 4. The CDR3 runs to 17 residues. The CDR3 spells CASSQAAGGAGANVLTF. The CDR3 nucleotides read TGCGCCAGCAGCCAAGCGGCGGGGGGCGCTGGGGCCAACGTCCTGACTTTC.

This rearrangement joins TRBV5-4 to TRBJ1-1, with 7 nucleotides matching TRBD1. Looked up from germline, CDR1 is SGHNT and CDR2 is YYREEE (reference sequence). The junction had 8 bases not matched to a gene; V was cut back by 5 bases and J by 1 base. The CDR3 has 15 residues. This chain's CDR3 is CASRRERGQNTEAFF. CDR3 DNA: TGTGCCAGCAGGCGGGAAAGGGGGCAGAACACTGAAGCTTTCTTT.

The DNA of the CDR3 is TGTGCCAGCAGTTTATTAGGCCAGGACTATGGCTACACCTTC. Its protein product is CASSLLGQDYGYTF. The J gene is TRBJ1-2, the V gene TRBV27; no clear D gene. The CDR3 totals 14 residues. Between the trimmed V and J ends, which lost 1 base and 3 bases, there was a span of 9 bases. The germline V gene encodes CDR1 MNHEY and CDR2 SMNVEV (reference sequence).

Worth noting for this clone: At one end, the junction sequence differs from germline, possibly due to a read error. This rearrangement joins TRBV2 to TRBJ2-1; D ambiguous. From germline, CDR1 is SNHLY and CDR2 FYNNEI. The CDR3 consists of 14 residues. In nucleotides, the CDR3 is TGTGCCAGCAGTGAAGTAGCTCAGATCCTCGGCTCGCTCTTC. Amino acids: CASSEVAQILGSLF.

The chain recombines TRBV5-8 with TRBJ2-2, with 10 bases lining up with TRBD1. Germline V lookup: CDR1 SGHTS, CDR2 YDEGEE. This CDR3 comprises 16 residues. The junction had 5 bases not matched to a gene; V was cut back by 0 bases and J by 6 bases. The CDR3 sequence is CASSLAGQGIPGELFF. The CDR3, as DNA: TGTGCCAGCAGCTTGGCGGGACAGGGGATTCCCGGGGAGCTGTTTTTT.

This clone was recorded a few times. CDR3 DNA sequence: TGTGCCAGCAGCAACTTCTGGGCCGGCGATCTGAATGAAAAACTGTTTTTT. Translating it yields CASSNFWAGDLNEKLFF. V and J are TRBV5-6 and TRBJ1-4, with no clear D. This CDR3 comprises 17 residues. The germline gives CDR1 SGHDT, CDR2 YYEEEE. The V end was cut by 4 bases, the J end by 5 bases, with 21 bases between.

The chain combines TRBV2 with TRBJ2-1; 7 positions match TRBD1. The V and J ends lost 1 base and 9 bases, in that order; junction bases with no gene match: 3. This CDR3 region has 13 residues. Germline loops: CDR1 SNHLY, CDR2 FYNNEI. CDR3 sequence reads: CASSEVNRGEQFF. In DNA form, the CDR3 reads TGTGCCAGCAGTGAAGTAAACAGGGGTGAGCAGTTCTTC. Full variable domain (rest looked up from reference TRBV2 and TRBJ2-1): EPEVTQTPSHQVTQMGQEVILRCVPISNHLYFYWYRQILGQKVEFLVSFYNNEISEKSEIFDDQFSVERPDGSNFTLKIRSTKLEDSAMYFCASSEVNRGEQFFGPGTRLTVL.

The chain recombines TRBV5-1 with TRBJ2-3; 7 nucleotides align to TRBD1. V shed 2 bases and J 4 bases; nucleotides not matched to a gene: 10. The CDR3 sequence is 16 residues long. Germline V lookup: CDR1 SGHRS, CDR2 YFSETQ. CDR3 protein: CASSLLPQGSADTQYF. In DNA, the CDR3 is TGCGCCAGCAGCTTATTGCCACAGGGGAGCGCAGATACGCAGTATTTT.

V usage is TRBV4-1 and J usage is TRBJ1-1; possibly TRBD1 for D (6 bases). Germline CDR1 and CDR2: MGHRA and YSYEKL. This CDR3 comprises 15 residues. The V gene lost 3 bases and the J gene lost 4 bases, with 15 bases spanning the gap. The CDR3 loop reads CASSHPGRGGTEAFF. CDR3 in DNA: TGCGCCAGCAGCCATCCCGGAAGGGGGGGCACTGAAGCTTTCTTT.

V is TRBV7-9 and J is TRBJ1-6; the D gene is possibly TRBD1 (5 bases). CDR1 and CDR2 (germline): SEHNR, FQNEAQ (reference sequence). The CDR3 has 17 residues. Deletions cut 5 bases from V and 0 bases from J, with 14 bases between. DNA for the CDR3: TGTGCCAGCAGCGGGACTGGGACCAGCTCCTATAATTCACCCCTCCACTTT. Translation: CASSGTGTSSYNSPLHF. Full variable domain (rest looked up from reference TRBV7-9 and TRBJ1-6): DTGVSQNPRHKITKRGQNVTFRCDPISEHNRLYWYRQTLGQGPEFLTYFQNEAQLEKSRLLSDRFSAERPKGSFSTLEIQRTEQGDSAMYLCASSGTGTSSYNSPLHFGNGTRLTVT.

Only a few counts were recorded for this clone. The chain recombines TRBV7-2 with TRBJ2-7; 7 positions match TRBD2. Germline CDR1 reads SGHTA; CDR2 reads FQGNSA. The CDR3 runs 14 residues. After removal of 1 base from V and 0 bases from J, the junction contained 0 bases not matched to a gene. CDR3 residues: CASSLERGSYEQYF. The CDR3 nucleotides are TGTGCCAGCAGCTTAGAGCGGGGCTCCTACGAGCAGTACTTC.

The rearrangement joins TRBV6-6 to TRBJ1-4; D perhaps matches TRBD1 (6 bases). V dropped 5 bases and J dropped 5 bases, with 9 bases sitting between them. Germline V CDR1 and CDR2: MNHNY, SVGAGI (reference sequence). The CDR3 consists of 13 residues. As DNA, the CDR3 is TGTGCCAGCAGTCGACAGGAAAATGAAAAACTGTTTTTT. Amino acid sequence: CASSRQENEKLFF.